A single sample is the source of the 17 T cell receptor beta chains below, sequenced in a study of blood T cells in healthy people across ages. The authors ran a second PCR of about 6 to 11 cycles using a sample-barcoded 5' primer and a J-beta primer mix. Using its own MiXCR run on the 5' RACE reads, TCRdb lists one record per CDR3 protein. Among some 670,000 distinct CDR3 sequences listed, roughly half were seen once. The sequencing input was blood. The origin of the receptors is a woman older than 75 in good health.

This clonotype has only one observation. A junction end diverges from the germline sequence, so it may reflect a read error. J is TRBJ2-1 and V is TRBV5-1; TRBD2 matches 7 bases. The CDR3 covers 13 residues. In germline, CDR1 is SGHRS, CDR2 YFSETQ. For the CDR3, the DNA is TGCGCCAGCAGCTTGGCCTGGGGGAGGGAGCTGTTCTTC. Translating it yields CASSLAWGRELFF.

The chain is built from TRBV12-3 or TRBV12-4 and TRBJ1-5; 8 nucleotides line up with TRBD1. The CDR3 extends over 15 amino acids. V lost 5 bases and J lost 5; bases outside the gene matches: 8. The CDR3 region is CASSQQGVGYQPQHF. CDR3 nucleotide sequence: TGTGCCAGCAGTCAACAGGGGGTGGGGTATCAGCCCCAGCATTTT.

V gene TRBV7-9 combines with J gene TRBJ2-5; the match to TRBD1 covers 7 bases. V gave up 3 bases and J gave up 4 bases; unmatched junction bases: 5. The length of the CDR3 is 14 residues. The germline CDR1 and CDR2 sequences are SEHNR and FQNEAQ (reference sequence). The chain's CDR3 is CASSFGTVLETQYF. The CDR3 DNA is TGTGCCAGCAGCTTCGGGACAGTCCTAGAGACCCAGTACTTC.

This clonotype has just a few counts. The chain joins TRBV20-1 to TRBJ2-5; D is perhaps TRBD1 or TRBD2 (6 bases each). Germline V gene data show CDR1 as DFQATT and CDR2 as SNEGSKA (reference sequence). This CDR3 has 14 amino acids. Trimming took off 6 bases at V and 11 bases at J, with 25 bases between the two ends. The chain's CDR3 is CSAAAGSEVQGQYF. CDR3 DNA sequence: TGCAGTGCCGCCGCGGGATCGGAAGTTCAGGGGCAGTACTTC.

This clonotype has a count of ten or more. The chain couples TRBV7-7 to TRBJ2-7; no definite D call. The germline V and J ends were trimmed by 4 bases and 3 bases, with 10 bases remaining between them. The CDR3 spans 13 residues. Per the germline V gene, CDR1 is SSHAT and CDR2 is FNYEAQ (reference sequence). CDR3 DNA: TGTGCCAGCAGCTCCACCCTGTTCTACGAGCAGTACTTC. Amino acids: CASSSTLFYEQYF.

A note on this clonotype: A much larger clone differs from this one at a single base, so this may be a read error. V gene TRBV5-1 combines with J gene TRBJ2-3; D possibly corresponds to TRBD1 (5 bases). This CDR3 region has 14 residues. The germline V gene has CDR1 SGHRS and CDR2 YFSETQ. The CDR3, as DNA: TGCTCCAGCAGCTTAGGACACGGCACAGATACGCAGTATTTT. Translation gives CSSSLGHGTDTQYF. The whole variable domain, filled in from reference TRBV5-1 and TRBJ2-3, reads KAGVTQTPRYLIKTRGQQVTLSCSPISGHRSVSWYQQTPGQGLQFLFEYFSETQRNKGNFPGRFSGRQFSNSRSEMNVSTLELGDSALYLCSSSLGHGTDTQYFGPGTRLTVL.

The V gene is TRBV4-2, the J gene TRBJ2-7; D is unresolved. CDR1 and CDR2 from the germline V gene are LGHNA and YNFKEQ. The CDR3 loop spans 15 amino acids. Trimming left V 0 bases short and J 0 bases short, with 9 bases between. The DNA of the CDR3 is TGTGCCAGCAGCCAAGACTGGCAGTCCTCCTACGAGCAGTACTTC. Amino acid sequence: CASSQDWQSSYEQYF.

Of note for this clonotype: A much larger clone is a single base away; this may be a read error. The chain recombines TRBV7-9 with TRBJ1-1; unclear D gene. This CDR3 spans 12 amino acids. Germline lookup yields CDR1 SEHNR and CDR2 FQNEAQ (reference sequence). V lost 8 bases, J lost 1 base, and 8 bases lay in between. The CDR3 reads CASERTNTEAFF. CDR3 coding DNA: TGTGCCAGCGAACGGACGAACACTGAAGCTTTCTTT. The full variable domain, rest sourced from reference TRBV7-9 and TRBJ1-1, is DTGVSQNPRHKITKRGQNVTFRCDPISEHNRLYWYRQTLGQGPEFLTYFQNEAQLEKSRLLSDRFSAERPKGSFSTLEIQRTEQGDSAMYLCASERTNTEAFFGQGTRLTVV.

This chain joins TRBV4-1 and TRBJ2-1; no clear D gene. V was cut by 1 base and J by 5 bases, with 9 bases left in between. This CDR3 has 14 residues. Per germline, CDR1 MGHRA and CDR2 YSYEKL. CDR3 DNA sequence: TGCGCCAGCAGCCAAGTGGCCGACCACAATGAGCAGTTCTTC. It codes for CASSQVADHNEQFF.

This chain links TRBV10-3 with TRBJ2-2; no clear D. The CDR3 extends over 15 amino acids. The germline V gene encodes CDR1 ENHRY and CDR2 SYGVKD. V was cut by 6 bases and J by 0 bases, with 11 bases left in between. The CDR3 DNA reads TGTGCCATCAGGGAAGGCCGCTCGAACACCGGGGAGCTGTTTTTT. Its protein product is CAIREGRSNTGELFF.

Concerning this clonotype: Given a much more abundant clone one base away, this may be a read error. V gene TRBV6-5 combines with J gene TRBJ2-3, with 9 positions matching TRBD1. Unmatched junction bases numbered 8, after V lost 6 bases and J lost 7 bases. Germline-derived CDR1 and CDR2 are MNHEY and SVGAGI. This CDR3 is built from 14 residues. The CDR3 coding sequence is TGTGCCAGCAGGACAGGGGGATTGGTAAATACGCAGTATTTT. This sequence encodes CASRTGGLVNTQYF.

This clonotype was seen only a few times. This chain connects TRBV11-2 to TRBJ2-3; D unresolved. Trimming removed 4 bases from V and 0 bases from J, with 11 bases in between. The CDR3 has 15 residues. The germline gives CDR1 SGHAT, CDR2 FQNNGV. The CDR3 here is CASSSGRLSTDTQYF. DNA for the CDR3: TGTGCCAGCAGCTCTGGACGGCTGAGCACAGATACGCAGTATTTT.

In its sample, this clonotype was seen a few times. This may be a read error, as it is one base from a much larger clone. The chain is built from TRBV5-1 and TRBJ2-7; possibly TRBD1 or TRBD2 for D (6 bases each). The germline V gene has CDR1 SGHRS and CDR2 YFSETQ. The CDR3 has 13 residues. Trimming shortened V by 5 bases and J by 7 bases, and 16 bases separated the two germline ends. CDR3 in amino acids: CASRGGDTGEQYF. The CDR3 DNA is TGCGCCAGCAGAGGAGGGGACACGGGAGAGCAGTACTTC.

This clonotype was picked up many times. CDR3 protein: CASSLVSGHTEETQYF. The DNA of the CDR3 is TGCGCCAGCAGCTTGGTCTCGGGACATACCGAAGAGACCCAGTACTTC. The V gene is TRBV5-1, the J gene TRBJ2-5; D perhaps matches TRBD1 (6 bases). Trimming took off 0 bases at V and 3 bases at J, with 15 bases between the two ends. Per the germline V gene, CDR1 is SGHRS and CDR2 is YFSETQ. The CDR3 loop spans 16 amino acids.

V gene TRBV20-1 combines with J gene TRBJ2-4; D is perhaps TRBD1 or TRBD2 (5 bases each). The J call may not be correct, given that the DNA end is closer to TRBJ2-5. CDR1 and CDR2 from the germline V gene are DFQATT and SNEGSKA (reference sequence). The CDR3 length is 15 residues. This chain's CDR3 is CSANRDAFTIETQYF. In DNA, the CDR3 is TGCAGTGCCAATAGGGACGCCTTTACGATCGAGACCCAGTACTTC.

In its sample, this clonotype was seen many times. J is TRBJ2-3 and V is TRBV6-5; D gene unclear. This CDR3 region has 15 residues. CDR1 is MNHEY, CDR2 SVGAGI, per germline. The V gene lost 8 bases and the J gene lost 1 base, with 16 bases spanning the gap. CDR3 in DNA: TGTGCCAGCCGGCGGTCCCACCCACGCACAGATACGCAGTATTTT. It codes for CASRRSHPRTDTQYF.

In its sample, this clonotype was seen many times. The chain employs TRBV11-2 and TRBJ2-1; tentatively, D is TRBD2 (5 bases). Germline V lookup: CDR1 SGHAT, CDR2 FQNNGV. The CDR3 spans 16 residues. Trimming shortened V by 4 bases and J by 8 bases, and 21 bases separated the two germline ends. This CDR3 reads CASSSVSDWLVDEQFF. The CDR3 DNA is TGTGCCAGCAGCTCGGTTAGCGACTGGCTTGTGGATGAGCAGTTCTTC.